Listed here are 20 T cell receptor beta chains from one sample, sequenced in a study of T cells in Graves' hyperthyroidism and ophthalmopathy. There were TCR beta CDR3 regions amplified from RNA transcripts. The HTBI primer set served for first-round RT-PCR of the TCR CDR3. TCRdb recomputed calls from the multiplex PCR reads with MiXCR, one row per CDR3 protein. The sample carries over 250,000 distinct CDR3 sequences, 22% recorded once. The sample comprised blood. The receptors were sampled from a man younger than 45 with Graves' ophthalmopathy.

To note about this clonotype: The junction departs from germline at one end; a sequencing error may be responsible. This chain uses TRBV27 with TRBJ2-1; 9 positions agree with TRBD2. The CDR3 is 15 residues long. Germline V gives CDR1 MNHEY, CDR2 SMNVEV (reference sequence). CDR3 amino acids: CASGMAGGAYNEQLF. The CDR3 DNA follows: TGTGCCAGCGGAATGGCGGGGGGGGCCTACAATGAGCAGCTCTTC.

This clonotype was detected many times. The rearrangement links TRBV30 to TRBJ2-5; a weak D match, TRBD2 (6 bases). This CDR3 is 14 amino acids long. Trimming cost V 1 base and J 7 bases, with 16 bases left between them. Germline CDR1 GTSNPN, CDR2 SVGIG (reference sequence). In DNA form, the CDR3 reads TGTGCCTGGAGTGATACGTTACGGAGGGGGACCCAGTACTTC. Protein sequence: CAWSDTLRRGTQYF.

This clonotype has ten or more counts. The chain has TRBV12-3 or TRBV12-4 and TRBJ1-1, with D unclear. The V end lost 5 bases, the J end lost 6 bases, and 19 bases lay between the germline ends. The CDR3 has 15 residues. This CDR3 is CASSHRSTLWAEAFF. The CDR3 nucleotides are TGTGCCAGCAGTCACCGGTCGACCCTATGGGCTGAAGCTTTCTTT.

This clonotype appeared many times. DNA of the CDR3: TGTGCCAGCAGCTTAGTAGGGACCTACAATGAGCAGTTCTTC. It is translated as CASSLVGTYNEQFF. This chain connects TRBV11-2 to TRBJ2-1; no clear D. CDR3 length: 14 residues. Germline CDR1 and CDR2: SGHAT and FQNNGV. Between the trimmed V and J ends, which lost 1 base and 2 bases, there was a span of 6 bases. The full variable domain, rest sourced from reference TRBV11-2 and TRBJ2-1, is EAGVAQSPRYKIIEKRQSVAFWCNPISGHATLYWYQQILGQGPKLLIQFQNNGVVDDSQLPKDRFSAERLKGVDSTLKIQPAKLEDSAVYLCASSLVGTYNEQFFGPGTRLTVL.

This clonotype showed up just a few times. The chain links TRBV3-1 to TRBJ2-5; 9 bases fit TRBD2. The V and J ends lost 3 bases and 1 base, in that order; junction bases with no gene match: 9. This CDR3 contains 17 residues. CDR1 and CDR2 (germline): LGHDT, YNNKEL (reference sequence). CDR3 in DNA: TGTGCCAGCAGCCATCTAGCGGGAATCGGGCCCCAAGAGACCCAGTACTTC. Protein product: CASSHLAGIGPQETQYF.

Only a few counts were recorded for this clonotype. This rearrangement joins TRBV19 to TRBJ2-5; no reliable D call. V lost 0 bases and J lost 4, with 6 bases in between. The CDR3 has 13 residues. The germline gives CDR1 LNHDA, CDR2 SQIVND (reference sequence). Here the CDR3 DNA reads TGTGCCAGTAGTATAGATCGCGGAGAGACCCAGTACTTC. This encodes CASSIDRGETQYF.

As concerns this clonotype: The germline gene is not matched at one end of the junction; a read error may be the cause. CDR3 in amino acids: CARSEDGSQETQYF. DNA for the CDR3: TGTGCCAGGAGTGAAGATGGCTCCCAAGAGACCCAGTACTTC. J is TRBJ2-5 and V is TRBV6-1; no reliable D call. Germline loops: CDR1 MNHNS, CDR2 SASEGT. There are 14 residues in the CDR3.

This sequence joins TRBV28 and TRBJ2-3; tentatively, D is TRBD2 (5 bases). Germline CDR1 reads MDHEN; CDR2 reads SYDVKM. Trimming left V 6 bases short and J 4 bases short, with 8 bases between. The CDR3 has 12 amino acids. As DNA, the CDR3 is TGTGCCAGCAGACTAGTTCCAGATACGCAGTATTTT. Its protein product is CASRLVPDTQYF.

This clonotype appeared many times. This chain links TRBV11-3 with TRBJ1-2, with 7 bases that match TRBD1. The J segment lost 5 bases and the V segment lost 0 bases, leaving 3 bases of the junction unmatched. CDR1 and CDR2 from the germline V gene are SGHNT and YENEEA. The CDR3 length is 14 residues. This CDR3 reads CASSLEGTAYGYTF. As DNA, the CDR3 is TGTGCCAGCAGCTTAGAGGGGACAGCATATGGCTACACCTTC.

This clonotype was observed a handful of times. This chain connects TRBV7-9 to TRBJ2-3; D gene uncertain. Deletions cut 8 bases from V and 6 bases from J, with 12 bases between. CDR3 length: 12 amino acids. Per the germline V gene, CDR1 is SEHNR and CDR2 is FQNEAQ (reference sequence). CDR3 amino acids: CASDFESDTQYF. The CDR3 bases are TGTGCCAGCGATTTTGAGTCCGATACGCAGTATTTT.

This clonotype was seen only a few times. This chain connects TRBV20-1 to TRBJ2-5; TRBD2 is a possible D gene (6 bases). Trimming cost V 4 bases and J 7 bases, with 22 bases left between them. Germline V CDR1 and CDR2: DFQATT, SNEGSKA (reference sequence). This CDR3 is 15 amino acids long. As DNA, the CDR3 is TGCAGTGCTAAACCCCGGAGACTAGTCGTTGGGACCCAGTACTTC. This encodes CSAKPRRLVVGTQYF.

This clonotype was picked up many times. The chain joins TRBV2 to TRBJ2-1; 9 positions agree with TRBD2. Looked up from germline, CDR1 is SNHLY and CDR2 is FYNNEI. V shed 6 bases and J 6 bases; nucleotides not matched to a gene: 9. CDR3 length equals 15 residues. CDR3 nucleotide sequence: TGTGCCAGCAGCCCCTTGCGGGAGGGTGCCAATGAGCAGTTCTTC. This codes for CASSPLREGANEQFF.

Many counts were recorded for this clonotype. The chain couples TRBV3-1 to TRBJ2-7; 7 bases agree with TRBD1. The CDR3 contains 15 residues. Trimming cost V 7 bases and J 0 bases; bases outside gene matches: 9. CDR1 is LGHDT, CDR2 YNNKEL, per germline (reference sequence). Here the CDR3 DNA reads TGTGCCAGCATGAAGGGGGCAGGGCCCTCCTACGAGCAGTACTTC. Amino acids: CASMKGAGPSYEQYF.

A remark on this clonotype: Just one base apart from a much larger clone, this may be a read error. V is TRBV20-1 and J is TRBJ2-3, with 12 bases fitting TRBD2. This CDR3 contains 15 residues. Germline CDR1 reads DFQATT; CDR2 reads SNEGSKA (reference sequence). V shed 0 bases and J 8 bases; nucleotides not matched to a gene: 6. DNA for the CDR3: TGCAGTGCTAGAGATCCTAGCGGGAGGGGTTCTACGCAGTATTTT. Translating gives CSARDPSGRGSTQYF.

This rearrangement joins TRBV29-1 to TRBJ1-5; possible D gene TRBD1, 5 bases. From germline, CDR1 is SQVTM and CDR2 ANQGSEA. Between the trimmed V and J ends, which lost 4 bases and 7 bases, there was a span of 14 bases. This CDR3 is built from 13 residues. CDR3 in DNA: TGCAGCGTTGGAGTTGGGGGGGGGCAGCCCCAGCATTTT. This gives the protein CSVGVGGGQPQHF.

The chain recombines TRBV5-1 with TRBJ2-7, with D possibly matching TRBD1 (6 bases). The V end was cut by 0 bases, the J end by 4 bases, with 14 bases between. The CDR3 contains 15 residues. From germline, CDR1 is SGHRS and CDR2 YFSETQ. CDR3 nucleotide sequence: TGCGCCAGCAGCTTGGATGGGACAAGTAATTACGAGCAGTACTTC. This translates into CASSLDGTSNYEQYF.

This clonotype was detected only a few times. The gene calls are TRBV11-2 and TRBJ2-2; 11 nucleotides align to TRBD2. The CDR3 is 15 residues long. V lost 6 bases to trimming and J lost 2 bases; unmatched junction nucleotides: 2. CDR1 is SGHAT and CDR2 is FQNNGV in the germline V gene. The CDR3 DNA sequence: TGTGCCAGCAGAAGACTAGCGGGAAACACCGGGGAGCTGTTTTTT. Residues: CASRRLAGNTGELFF. Together with reference TRBV11-2 and TRBJ2-2, the CDR3 gives the full variable domain: EAGVAQSPRYKIIEKRQSVAFWCNPISGHATLYWYQQILGQGPKLLIQFQNNGVVDDSQLPKDRFSAERLKGVDSTLKIQPAKLEDSAVYLCASRRLAGNTGELFFGEGSRLTVL.

This clonotype was seen ten or more times. This chain uses TRBV13 with TRBJ1-1; TRBD1 aligns across 8 bases. V trimming: 5 bases; J trimming: 5 bases; junction bases outside the gene matches: 10. The CDR3 is 15 residues long. The germline CDR1 and CDR2 sequences are PRHDT and FYEKMQ (reference sequence). The CDR3 reads CASSPRQGLRTEAFF. For the CDR3, the DNA is TGTGCCAGCAGCCCCCGACAGGGGTTGAGAACTGAAGCTTTCTTT.

Concerning this clonotype itself: This may be a read error: a much more frequent sequence differs by one nucleotide. The chain uses TRBV30 and TRBJ2-5, with TRBD2 matching over 9 bases. The germline V gene encodes CDR1 GTSNPN and CDR2 SVGIG (reference sequence). The CDR3 extends over 15 amino acids. In DNA form, the CDR3 reads TGTGCCTGGTGTGTACGTCTAGCGGGAACAGAGACCCAGTACTTC. This translates into CAWCVRLAGTETQYF.

This clonotype was picked up a small number of times. The chain couples TRBV29-1 to TRBJ1-2; D is uncertain. CDR1 is SQVTM and CDR2 is ANQGSEA in the germline V gene. The CDR3 spans 14 residues. The ends were cut back, 5 bases at V and 3 bases at J, with 16 bases in the middle. The CDR3 is CSVPTDGGDYGYTF. The CDR3 DNA sequence: TGCAGCGTTCCAACAGACGGCGGTGACTATGGCTACACCTTC.